The 17 T cell receptor beta chains listed next were all sequenced from one sample in a study of blood T cell repertoires in COVID-19. Using immunoSEQ multiplex PCR, the repertoire was profiled, and TCRdb retains in-frame clones only, with some absent. The data show about 190,000 clones, approximately 84% seen once. Input material: PBMCs or T cells enriched from blood (not recorded which). The receptors were gathered from a woman under 40 who had recovered from COVID-19.

The chain has TRBV6-5 and TRBJ1-5, with D perhaps matching TRBD1 (6 bases). The CDR3 sequence is 14 residues long. Germline V gene lookup returns CDR1 MNHEY and CDR2 SVGAGI. V shed 6 bases and J shed 6 bases, with 15 bases lying between them. CDR3 protein: CASRRRQDGQPQHF. The DNA of the CDR3 is TGTGCCAGCAGGAGGCGACAGGACGGTCAGCCCCAGCATTTT.

This chain joins TRBV18 and TRBJ2-7; 7 bases are a match to TRBD1. This CDR3 comprises 13 residues. V shed 4 bases and J 1 base; nucleotides not matched to a gene: 1. The V gene's germline CDR1 is KGHSH and CDR2 LQKENI. CDR3 residues: CASSRDSSYEQYF. CDR3 nucleotides: TGTGCCAGCTCACGGGACAGTTCCTACGAGCAGTACTTC.

The chain links TRBV10-1 to TRBJ1-2; D is undetermined. The CDR3 runs to 13 residues. Per germline, CDR1 WNHNN and CDR2 SYGVQD (reference sequence). V lost 2 bases to trimming and J lost 0 bases, with 4 bases between them. The CDR3 DNA is TGCGCCAGCAGTGAGACAACTAACTATGGCTACACCTTC. This gives the protein CASSETTNYGYTF.

The V gene is TRBV7-9, the J gene TRBJ2-1, with D possibly matching TRBD1 (6 bases). Germline CDR1 and CDR2: SEHNR and FQNEAQ (reference sequence). The CDR3 is 13 residues long. V was cut by 7 bases and J by 4 bases, with 11 bases left in between. The CDR3 DNA reads TGTGCCAGCAAAGGACAGATTTACAATGAGCAGTTCTTC. Residues: CASKGQIYNEQFF.

The chain joins TRBV4-1 to TRBJ1-2; D unclear. Germline V CDR1 and CDR2: MGHRA, YSYEKL. The V end was cut by 0 bases, the J end by 2 bases, with 16 bases between. The CDR3 is 17 amino acids. CDR3 bases: TGCGCCAGCAGCCAAGATCTTACGGGAGGGCGCAACTATGGCTACACCTTC. It encodes CASSQDLTGGRNYGYTF.

This clone was seen once. The CDR3 DNA sequence: TGTGCCACCAGCATACAGGGGGCGCCTAGCATTCAGTACTTC. Amino acid sequence: CATSIQGAPSIQYF. The V and J genes are TRBV15 and TRBJ2-4, with 9 bases identical to TRBD1. With V trimmed by 4 bases and J by 9 bases, 7 bases remained unmatched. CDR3 length: 14 residues. The germline CDR1 and CDR2 sequences are LNHNV and YYDKDF (reference sequence). The whole variable domain, remainder taken from reference TRBV15 and TRBJ2-4, is DAMVIQNPRYQVTQFGKPVTLSCSQTLNHNVMYWYQQKSSQAPKLLFHYYDKDFNNEADTPDNFQSRRPNTSFCFLDIRSPGLGDTAMYLCATSIQGAPSIQYFGAGTRLSVL.

This clone has just one count. CDR3 protein: CASSVGGGRHTGELFF. In nucleotides, the CDR3 is TGTGCCAGCAGCGTAGGAGGTGGGAGGCACACCGGGGAGCTGTTTTTT. The chain has TRBV9 and TRBJ2-2, with a possible D match to TRBD2 (6 bases). Germline V gives CDR1 SGDLS, CDR2 YYNGEE. The CDR3 is made up of 16 amino acids. V was shortened by 0 bases and J by 3 bases, with 12 bases between the two germline ends.

There are a few counts of this clone. The V and J genes are TRBV11-2 and TRBJ1-6, with D perhaps matching TRBD1 (5 bases). Germline loops: CDR1 SGHAT, CDR2 FQNNGV. V was cut by 2 bases and J by 8 bases, with 19 bases left in between. The CDR3 covers 17 residues. The DNA for the CDR3 is TGTGCCAGCAGCTTACGGGGGACCGGGACCCCTTATTCACCCCTCCACTTT. This codes for CASSLRGTGTPYSPLHF.

The CDR3 DNA sequence: TGTGCCAGCAGTTTATTTATTGGCCTTGCAACTAATGAAAAACTGTTTTTT. Its protein product is CASSLFIGLATNEKLFF. The chain is built from TRBV28 and TRBJ1-4; D call uncertain. V lost 1 base and J lost 0, with 12 bases in between. The CDR3 consists of 17 residues. The germline V gene encodes CDR1 MDHEN and CDR2 SYDVKM.

The V gene is TRBV3-1 (or the pseudogene TRBV3-2), the J gene TRBJ1-2; tentative D call: TRBD1 (6 bases). Germline-derived CDR1 and CDR2 are LGHDT and YNNKEL (reference sequence). Trimming cost V 3 bases and J 7 bases, with 12 bases left between them. This CDR3 has 13 amino acids. The CDR3 DNA reads TGTGCCAGCAGCCAGACTCGGGACACTGGCTACACCTTC. As protein: CASSQTRDTGYTF.

The genes are TRBV7-8 and TRBJ1-5; TRBD1 matches at 9 bases. Trimming cost V 3 bases and J 7 bases; bases outside gene matches: 7. Germline CDR1 reads SGHVS; CDR2 reads FQNEAQ. The CDR3 is made up of 15 amino acids. CDR3 sequence: CASSLGFTGGQPQHF. The CDR3 DNA sequence: TGTGCCAGCAGCTTGGGGTTTACAGGGGGCCAGCCCCAGCATTTT.

This clone appeared a single time. The chain carries TRBV28 and TRBJ1-1; D is possibly TRBD1 (6 bases). The CDR3 is made up of 13 amino acids. Looked up from germline, CDR1 is MDHEN and CDR2 is SYDVKM. With 5 bases removed from V and 6 bases from J, the gap between germline ends came to 13 bases. CDR3 coding DNA: TGTGCCAGCAGTCCGAGGGGGGGGCCTGAAGCTTTCTTT. As protein: CASSPRGGPEAFF.

The chain links TRBV3-1 (or the pseudogene TRBV3-2) to TRBJ2-2, with D unresolved. V lost 0 bases, J lost 8 bases, and 7 bases lay in between. The CDR3 has 13 residues. Germline loops: CDR1 LGHDT, CDR2 YNNKEL (reference sequence). CDR3 sequence reads: CASSQDPGGELFF. The CDR3 bases are TGTGCCAGCAGCCAAGACCCAGGAGGGGAGCTGTTTTTT.

The J gene is TRBJ2-1, the V gene TRBV7-8, with 8 bases fitting TRBD1. The ends lost 3 bases at V and 7 bases at J; junction bases unmatched: 8. The CDR3 runs to 15 residues. Germline lookup yields CDR1 SGHVS and CDR2 FQNEAQ. CDR3 bases: TGTGCCAGCAGCTTTTTTCAGGGGGCGGGAAATGAGCAGTTCTTC. Residues: CASSFFQGAGNEQFF.

This chain joins TRBV19 and TRBJ1-5, with 8 positions matching TRBD1. V shed 6 bases and J 9 bases; nucleotides not matched to a gene: 13. Per the germline V gene, CDR1 is LNHDA and CDR2 is SQIVND (reference sequence). The CDR3 is 15 amino acids. CDR3 in amino acids: CASRPGTGHEWPQHF. The CDR3, as DNA: TGTGCCAGTAGACCTGGGACAGGCCATGAATGGCCCCAGCATTTT.

This chain uses TRBV5-8 with TRBJ1-1, with a tentative D call TRBD1 (6 bases). The CDR3 extends over 13 amino acids. Trimming took off 4 bases at V and 4 bases at J, with 11 bases between the two ends. Germline loops: CDR1 SGHTS, CDR2 YDEGEE. Here the CDR3 reads CASSPGAFTEAFF. Written as DNA, the CDR3 is TGTGCCAGCAGCCCAGGGGCTTTCACTGAAGCTTTCTTT.

The chain has TRBV7-8 and TRBJ2-6; possibly TRBD1 for D (5 bases). CDR3 length: 17 amino acids. Germline CDR1 and CDR2: SGHVS and FQNEAQ. V was trimmed by 5 bases and J by 0 bases, leaving 14 bases between them. CDR3 residues: CASSVPGRVSGANVLTF. The CDR3 bases are TGTGCCAGCAGCGTGCCTGGCAGGGTCTCTGGGGCCAACGTCCTGACTTTC.